The 22 T cell receptor beta chains below come from one sample, sequenced in a study of T cell repertoires in cytomegalovirus infection. MiXCR, applied by TCRdb to the reads, yields one record per CDR3 protein. This table has around 300,000 distinct CDR3 sequences, 9% to 9.5% appearing once. Sequencing was performed on PBMCs. These receptors originate from a human donor in good health (CMV status not recorded). Some clones in this sample may be carry-over from other donors' samples.

Many counts were recorded for this clonotype. This chain links TRBV28 with TRBJ2-1; no firm D call. Trimming left V 2 bases short and J 0 bases short, with 8 bases between. CDR3 length: 15 residues. Germline V gene lookup returns CDR1 MDHEN and CDR2 SYDVKM. CDR3 DNA sequence: TGTGCCAGCAGTTTACGGCCCAACTCCTACAATGAGCAGTTCTTC. It codes for CASSLRPNSYNEQFF.

This chain links TRBV7-6 with TRBJ2-1; D is tentatively TRBD1 or TRBD2 (5 bases each). Germline V gene data show CDR1 as SGHVS and CDR2 as FNYEAQ. There are 15 residues in the CDR3. V was shortened by 2 bases and J by 8 bases, with 16 bases between the two germline ends. CDR3 coding DNA: TGTGCCAGCAGCTTAATCCGGGACGCCGCCTATGAGCAGTTCTTC. Its translation is CASSLIRDAAYEQFF.

This chain joins TRBV24-1 and TRBJ2-1; possible D gene TRBD2, 5 bases. Germline CDR1 is KGHDR and CDR2 is SFDVKD. V was pared by 9 bases and J by 9 bases, with 17 bases between. The CDR3 extends over 13 amino acids. The CDR3 protein is CATGVGPRGEQFF. The CDR3 DNA sequence: TGTGCCACCGGGGTGGGCCCTCGGGGTGAGCAGTTCTTC.

This clonotype was seen a handful of times. The chain combines TRBV20-1 with TRBJ2-5; TRBD1 is a possible D gene (6 bases). This CDR3 has 15 residues. Trimming took 1 base from V and 5 from J, leaving 17 bases between them. The germline gives CDR1 DFQATT, CDR2 SNEGSKA (reference sequence). The CDR3 is CSARVRTAQKETQYF. The CDR3 region has the DNA TGCAGTGCTAGAGTAAGGACAGCCCAAAAGGAGACCCAGTACTTC.

This sequence joins TRBV7-2 and TRBJ1-5; D unresolved. V dropped 4 bases and J dropped 4 bases, with 8 bases sitting between them. Looked up from germline, CDR1 is SGHTA and CDR2 is FQGNSA. The CDR3 totals 13 residues. The CDR3 nucleotides are TGTGCCAGCAGCTCGCAGCTAAATCAGCCCCAGCATTTT. Amino acid sequence: CASSSQLNQPQHF. Together with reference TRBV7-2 and TRBJ1-5, the CDR3 gives the full variable domain: GAGVSQSPSNKVTEKGKDVELRCDPISGHTALYWYRQSLGQGLEFLIYFQGNSAPDKSGLPSDRFSAERTGGSVSTLTIQRTQQEDSAVYLCASSSQLNQPQHFGDGTRLSIL.

This clonotype was recorded at least ten times. This chain connects TRBV7-8 to TRBJ2-7; a possible D gene is TRBD2 (6 bases). Trimming took off 1 base at V and 2 bases at J, with 12 bases between the two ends. CDR3 length: 15 amino acids. CDR1 and CDR2 (germline): SGHVS, FQNEAQ. Here the CDR3 reads CASSLEVSGTYEQYF. CDR3 DNA: TGTGCCAGCAGCTTAGAGGTTAGCGGAACCTACGAGCAGTACTTC.

The chain combines TRBV11-2 with TRBJ2-7; 10 nucleotides match TRBD2. With V trimmed by 9 bases and J by 1 base, 18 bases remained unmatched. CDR3 length equals 18 residues. In germline, CDR1 is SGHAT, CDR2 FQNNGV. In DNA, the CDR3 is TGTGCCAGGCAGCTTATCCCTAGCGGGAGTACTGGATCCTACGAGCAGTACTTC. This codes for CARQLIPSGSTGSYEQYF.

This sequence joins TRBV4-2 and TRBJ1-2; TRBD1 matches 9 bases. V was clipped by 0 bases and J by 8 bases; unmatched bases: 7. Germline V gives CDR1 LGHNA, CDR2 YNFKEQ. The CDR3 is 15 residues long. The CDR3 reads CASSQDFRTGDGYTF. The CDR3 DNA sequence: TGTGCCAGCAGCCAAGATTTTAGGACAGGGGACGGCTACACCTTC.

V usage is TRBV12-3 or TRBV12-4 and J usage is TRBJ1-6, with D unclear. This CDR3 has 14 residues. V lost 4 bases to trimming and J lost 8 bases, with 12 bases between them. In nucleotides, the CDR3 is TGTGCCAGCAGTTCTCTCGAAAGTGATTCACCCCTCCACTTT. Protein: CASSSLESDSPLHF.

At least ten counts were recorded for this clonotype. The chain links TRBV25-1 to TRBJ1-5; D gene unclear. Germline V lookup: CDR1 MGHDK, CDR2 SYGVNS. The V end lost 10 bases, the J end lost 5 bases, and 18 bases lay between the germline ends. The CDR3 runs 14 residues. The CDR3 bases are TGTGCCACCCAATCGACCGGACGAGATCAGCCCCAGCATTTT. Residues: CATQSTGRDQPQHF.

Ten or more counts support this clonotype. The rearrangement uses TRBV29-1 and TRBJ1-1; 9 bases are shared with TRBD1. Germline loops: CDR1 SQVTM, CDR2 ANQGSEA. This CDR3 spans 14 amino acids. Trimming cost V 7 bases and J 0 bases; bases outside gene matches: 6. The CDR3 spells CSAGTGLMNTEAFF. CDR3 sequence (DNA): TGCAGCGCCGGGACAGGGCTTATGAACACTGAAGCTTTCTTT. Supplemented by reference TRBV29-1 and TRBJ1-1, the full variable domain reads SAVISQKPSRDICQRGTSLTIQCQVDSQVTMMFWYRQQPGQSLTLIATANQGSEATYESGFVIDKFPISRPNLTFSTLTVSNMSPEDSSIYLCSAGTGLMNTEAFFGQGTRLTVV.

This clonotype occurred many times. The chain employs TRBV11-2 and TRBJ2-7, with D hard to call. CDR3 size: 12 residues. CDR1 SGHAT and CDR2 FQNNGV come from the germline V gene. V lost 5 bases, J lost 3 bases, and 8 bases lay in between. CDR3 nucleotide sequence: TGTGCCAGCAGCACTACTCACTACGAGCAGTACTTC. Translating gives CASSTTHYEQYF.

This clonotype appeared many times. The rearrangement links TRBV28 to TRBJ1-1; D is possibly TRBD1 (5 bases). V was shortened by 5 bases and J by 0 bases, with 16 bases between the two germline ends. Germline loops: CDR1 MDHEN, CDR2 SYDVKM. This CDR3 contains 16 residues. In DNA, the CDR3 is TGTGCCAGCAGTACCCCCCTTCAGGGAATGAACACTGAAGCTTTCTTT. Translated: CASSTPLQGMNTEAFF.

As concerns this clonotype: Possible read error: a much larger clone is one base away. The chain links TRBV28 to TRBJ2-3; unclear D gene. Germline V gives CDR1 MDHEN, CDR2 SYDVKM. This CDR3 contains 13 residues. V was cut by 10 bases and J by 3 bases, with 14 bases left in between. CDR3 sequence: CATLAGRTDTQYF. DNA of the CDR3: TGTGCCACCCTGGCTGGGCGGACAGATACGCAGTATTTT.

The V call is TRBV12-3 or TRBV12-4, the J call TRBJ2-2, with TRBD1 matching over 8 bases. The CDR3 totals 16 residues. V was pared by 8 bases and J by 1 base, with 9 bases of the junction left unmatched. Here the CDR3 reads CASGKGGTGNTGELFF. The CDR3 DNA sequence: TGTGCCAGCGGAAAAGGCGGGACAGGGAACACCGGGGAGCTGTTTTTT.

The chain has TRBV6-5 and TRBJ1-1; 8 bases line up with TRBD1. CDR1 MNHEY and CDR2 SVGAGI come from the germline V gene. There are 15 residues in the CDR3. V lost 0 bases and J lost 8; bases outside the gene matches: 8. This CDR3 is CASSYSGQVDLEAFF. The CDR3 DNA reads TGTGCCAGCAGTTACTCGGGACAGGTCGACCTCGAAGCTTTCTTT.

There are many counts of this clonotype. The chain joins TRBV7-3 to TRBJ2-1, with 8 bases lining up with TRBD2. V gave up 4 bases and J gave up 3 bases; unmatched junction bases: 11. Germline V gives CDR1 SGHTA, CDR2 FQGTGA. The CDR3 is 17 amino acids. The CDR3 here is CASSSLRRSGDYNEQFF. The DNA for the CDR3 is TGTGCCAGCAGCTCCCTCAGGCGTAGCGGGGACTACAATGAGCAGTTCTTC.

This clonotype appeared many times. This chain links TRBV7-2 with TRBJ1-3; 9 bases align to TRBD1. The trim removed 5 bases at V and 8 bases at J, leaving 4 bases unmatched. CDR1 and CDR2 from the germline V gene are SGHTA and FQGNSA. The CDR3 is 13 amino acids. CDR3 sequence reads: CASSTGGADTIYF. The DNA for the CDR3 is TGTGCCAGCAGCACAGGGGGCGCGGACACCATATATTTT.

V gene TRBV27 combines with J gene TRBJ2-2; D unclear. Germline CDR1 and CDR2: MNHEY and SMNVEV (reference sequence). This CDR3 comprises 11 residues. V was clipped by 6 bases and J by 5 bases, with 4 bases between them. This CDR3 reads CASRSTGELFF. In DNA, the CDR3 is TGTGCCAGCAGGAGTACCGGGGAGCTGTTTTTT.

The rearrangement links TRBV10-3 to TRBJ1-1; weak D call: TRBD1 (6 bases). The CDR3 totals 14 residues. Germline assignment: CDR1 ENHRY and CDR2 SYGVKD. Trimming took 10 bases from V and 0 from J, leaving 15 bases between them. The CDR3 DNA sequence: TGTGCCACCACCCTGGACAGCCTGAACACTGAAGCTTTCTTT. This encodes CATTLDSLNTEAFF.

About this clonotype itself: At one end, the junction sequence differs from germline, possibly due to a read error. The chain couples TRBV4-3 to TRBJ2-6, with D perhaps TRBD1 or TRBD2 (6 bases each). This CDR3 has 16 amino acids. Germline loops: CDR1 LGHNA, CDR2 YSLEER. CDR3 sequence: CTSSQDRGPGANVLTF. CDR3 sequence (DNA): TGCACCAGCAGCCAAGATCGGGGGCCTGGGGCCAACGTCCTGACTTTC.

This clonotype came up a few times. The rearrangement uses TRBV11-2 and TRBJ2-7, with 7 bases matching TRBD2. The CDR3 sequence is 17 residues long. CDR1 and CDR2 (germline): SGHAT, FQNNGV. Trimming cost V 1 base and J 0 bases; bases outside gene matches: 9. The CDR3 sequence: CASSLGQGGLSSYEQYF. The DNA of the CDR3 is TGTGCCAGCAGCTTAGGCCAGGGAGGGCTGAGCTCCTACGAGCAGTACTTC. The full variable domain, completed using reference TRBV11-2 and TRBJ2-7, is EAGVAQSPRYKIIEKRQSVAFWCNPISGHATLYWYQQILGQGPKLLIQFQNNGVVDDSQLPKDRFSAERLKGVDSTLKIQPAKLEDSAVYLCASSLGQGGLSSYEQYFGPGTRLTVT.